A selection of T cell receptor beta chains follows, all from one sample in a study of blood T cell repertoires in COVID-19. Measured with immunoSEQ multiplex PCR; TCRdb has only the in-frame clones, and not every one. This sample has tens of thousands of clones, with around 80% found just once. Source material: peripheral blood. The receptor source for this set is a man aged 50 to 59 with active or convalescent COVID-19. Both conserved end residues are part of each CDR3. A D gene is named only where the DNA matches it firmly. Not every row has a clone size; where given, it reads once, few, many or a size class.

CDR3 protein | CDR3 DNA | J gene | V gene | D gene | clone size
CASSLYGGANGGELFF | TGTGCCAGCAGCTTATATGGGGGCGCAAATGGCGGGGAGCTGTTTTTT | TRBJ2-2 | TRBV11-2 | . | once
CASSFDRNNSPLHF | TGTGCCAGCAGCTTCGACAGGAATAATTCACCCCTCCACTTT | TRBJ1-6 | TRBV5-6 | . | .
CASSLRQTPMSGNTIYF | TGTGCCAGCAGCTTAAGACAGACTCCGATGTCTGGAAACACCATATATTTT | TRBJ1-3 | TRBV13 | . | .
CASSFRTGYMNTEAFF | TGTGCCAGCAGCTTCCGGACAGGGTATATGAACACTGAAGCTTTCTTT | TRBJ1-1 | TRBV5-6 | TRBD1 | .
CAWSVLTGGSYNEQFF | TGTGCCTGGAGTGTTTTGACTGGAGGCTCCTACAATGAGCAGTTCTTC | TRBJ2-1 | TRBV30 | . | .
CASSQTGMVSGNTIYF | TGTGCCAGCAGCCAAACAGGCATGGTCTCTGGAAACACCATATATTTT | TRBJ1-3 | TRBV14 | . | .
CASSGRGGPSIHNEKLFF | TGTGCCAGCAGCGGAAGGGGGGGACCCTCAATTCATAATGAAAAACTGTTTTTT | TRBJ1-4 | TRBV21-1 | . | .
CASGTGGNTEAFF | TGTGCCAGCGGAACAGGGGGGAACACTGAAGCTTTCTTT | TRBJ1-1 | TRBV28 | TRBD1 | .
CASSDTFNTEAFF | TGTGCCAGCAGCGATACATTCAACACTGAAGCTTTCTTT | TRBJ1-1 | TRBV7-8 | . | .
CASSSIRDQETQYF | TGTGCCAGCAGCTCGATCCGGGACCAAGAGACCCAGTACTTC | TRBJ2-5 | TRBV7-9 | . | few
CASSRLGIANEQFF | TGTGCCAGTAGTAGACTAGGGATTGCCAATGAGCAGTTCTTC | TRBJ2-1 | TRBV19 | . | few
CAISESGDRANQPQHF | TGTGCCATCAGTGAGTCGGGGGACAGGGCGAATCAGCCCCAGCATTTT | TRBJ1-5 | TRBV10-3 | TRBD1 | .
CASRATGAQGEQFF | TGTGCCAGCAGGGCCACAGGGGCGCAGGGTGAGCAGTTCTTC | TRBJ2-1 | TRBV28 | TRBD1 | .
CASSLLRTAGGNYGYTF | TGTGCCAGCAGCTTGCTCCGGACAGCTGGGGGAAACTATGGCTACACCTTC | TRBJ1-2 | TRBV5-8 | . | .
CASSSQQGTTEAFF | TGCGCCAGCAGCTCCCAACAGGGGACCACTGAAGCTTTCTTT | TRBJ1-1 | TRBV5-1 | TRBD1 | once
CATSRDLRLTGQNTEAFF | TGTGCCACCAGCAGAGATTTAAGGTTGACAGGTCAGAACACTGAAGCTTTCTTT | TRBJ1-1 | TRBV15 | . | once
CASRGSGTAKNIQYF | TGTGCCAGCAGGGGGAGCGGGACAGCCAAAAACATTCAGTACTTC | TRBJ2-4 | TRBV6-6 | TRBD2 | once
CASSLTAGRNQPQHF | TGTGCCAGCAGCCTCACCGCAGGGCGCAATCAGCCCCAGCATTTT | TRBJ1-5 | TRBV3-1/TRBV3-2 | . | .
CASSLRASYNEQFF | TGTGCCAGCAGTTTGAGAGCGTCATACAATGAGCAGTTCTTC | TRBJ2-1 | TRBV28 | . | .
CASSLIPPGQGIHEQYF | TGTGCCAGCAGTTTAATCCCCCCGGGACAGGGCATCCACGAGCAGTACTTC | TRBJ2-7 | TRBV28 | TRBD1 | .
CASSLGLAGGITGELFF | TGTGCCAGCAGCCTCGGACTAGCGGGGGGAATCACCGGGGAGCTGTTTTTT | TRBJ2-2 | TRBV3-1/TRBV3-2 | TRBD2 | .
CASKATSGVVGGTDTQYF | TGTGCCAGCAAGGCGACTAGCGGGGTGGTAGGTGGCACAGATACGCAGTATTTT | TRBJ2-3 | TRBV2 | TRBD2 | .
CASSQEGYRGVRGGYTF | TGTGCCAGCAGCCAGGAAGGTTACAGGGGCGTACGTGGTGGCTACACCTTC | TRBJ1-2 | TRBV14 | TRBD1 | few
CASSTGTGVPSYEQYF | TGTGCCAGCAGCACGGGGACAGGGGTCCCCTCTTACGAGCAGTACTTC | TRBJ2-7 | TRBV9 | TRBD1 | .
CASSAGRNYEQYF | TGTGCCAGCAGTGCAGGGCGAAACTACGAGCAGTACTTC | TRBJ2-7 | TRBV12-3/TRBV12-4 | . | .
CASSLLFQGSEKLFF | TGTGCCAGCAGTTTATTGTTTCAGGGAAGCGAAAAACTGTTTTTT | TRBJ1-4 | TRBV27 | . | once
CASSYPETYSNQPQHF | TGTGCCAGCAGTTACCCCGAGACATATAGCAATCAGCCCCAGCATTTT | TRBJ1-5 | TRBV6-6 | . | few
CASSLGGDRGHIQYF | TGTGCCAGCAGCTTAGGGGGGGACAGGGGCCACATTCAGTACTTC | TRBJ2-4 | TRBV11-3 | TRBD1 | .
CASSPSGQAYEQYF | TGTGCCAGCAGTCCCTCAGGACAGGCGTACGAGCAGTACTTC | TRBJ2-7 | TRBV27 | TRBD1 | .
CASSLSTSARETQYF | TGTGCCAGCAGTTTATCAACTAGCGCAAGAGAGACCCAGTACTTC | TRBJ2-5 | TRBV7-8 | TRBD2 | once
CASSLHQGMGADTQYF | TGTGCCAGCAGCCTGCATCAGGGGATGGGGGCAGATACGCAGTATTTT | TRBJ2-3 | TRBV14 | . | .
CASRGAPETQYF | TGTGCCAGCAGGGGGGCTCCGGAGACCCAGTACTTC | TRBJ2-5 | TRBV12-3/TRBV12-4 | . | .
CASSTLGGDEQFF | TGTGCCAGTAGTACCCTAGGAGGTGATGAGCAGTTCTTC | TRBJ2-1 | TRBV19 | . | once
CASSLGSGDLRETQYF | TGCGCCAGCAGCTTGGGGAGCGGAGACCTCCGGGAGACCCAGTACTTC | TRBJ2-5 | TRBV5-1 | . | .
CASSQDVQGNYGYTF | TGCGCCAGCAGCCAAGATGTACAGGGGAACTATGGCTACACCTTC | TRBJ1-2 | TRBV4-1 | TRBD1 | .
CSVEGLAGETQYF | TGCAGCGTTGAAGGGCTAGCGGGGGAGACGCAGTATTTT | TRBJ2-3 | TRBV29-1 | TRBD2 | .
CASSSGQGGNQPQHF | TGTGCCAGCAGTTCCGGACAGGGCGGGAATCAGCCCCAGCATTTT | TRBJ1-5 | TRBV28 | TRBD1 | .
CSVNPNMNTEAFF | TGCAGCGTCAACCCAAACATGAACACTGAAGCTTTCTTT | TRBJ1-1 | TRBV29-1 | . | .
CASSFGTSGYEQYF | TGTGCCAGCAGTTTCGGGACTAGCGGGTACGAGCAGTACTTC | TRBJ2-7 | TRBV6-6 | TRBD2 | .
CASSPGQGEKLFF | TGCGCCAGCAGCCCGGGACAGGGGGAAAAACTGTTTTTT | TRBJ1-4 | TRBV4-3 | TRBD1 | .
CASSPWGPPGTDTQYF | TGTGCCAGCAGCCCCTGGGGGCCGCCGGGCACAGATACGCAGTATTTT | TRBJ2-3 | TRBV7-2 | . | .
CASSLDLGTGNEKLFF | TGTGCCAGCAGCTTAGACCTCGGGACAGGGAATGAAAAACTGTTTTTT | TRBJ1-4 | TRBV11-2 | TRBD1 | once
CASSIGQANTGELFF | TGTGCCAGCAGCATCGGACAGGCGAACACCGGGGAGCTGTTTTTT | TRBJ2-2 | TRBV14 | TRBD1 | .
CASSQGLYGYTF | TGTGCCAGCAGTCAGGGTCTCTATGGCTACACCTTC | TRBJ1-2 | TRBV12-3/TRBV12-4 | . | .
CATSSKGGPNQPQHF | TGTGCCACCAGTAGTAAAGGGGGCCCCAATCAGCCCCAGCATTTT | TRBJ1-5 | TRBV24-1 | TRBD1 | .
CASSRTGGGNTIYF | TGTGCCAGCAGCCGAACAGGGGGCGGAAACACCATATATTTT | TRBJ1-3 | TRBV5-4 | TRBD1 | .
CASSWGDGANVLTF | TGTGCCAGTAGTTGGGGGGATGGGGCCAACGTCCTGACTTTC | TRBJ2-6 | TRBV19 | . | .
CASSQQYRGEGETQYF | TGCGCCAGCAGCCAACAATACAGGGGAGAGGGAGAGACCCAGTACTTC | TRBJ2-5 | TRBV4-3 | TRBD1 | .
CAIRTGTGAYEQYF | TGTGCCATCAGAACCGGGACAGGGGCCTACGAGCAGTACTTC | TRBJ2-7 | TRBV10-3 | TRBD1 | .
CASSLRFPRGNGIETQYF | TGTGCCAGCAGCTTACGGTTCCCCAGGGGGAATGGGATAGAGACCCAGTACTTC | TRBJ2-5 | TRBV7-2 | TRBD1 | .
CSVPDRGPSNEKLFF | TGCAGCGTGCCAGACAGGGGGCCGTCTAATGAAAAACTGTTTTTT | TRBJ1-4 | TRBV29-1 | TRBD1 | .
CASSSRQAGANVLTF | TGTGCCAGCAGTTCCCGACAGGCTGGGGCCAACGTCCTGACTTTC | TRBJ2-6 | TRBV6-5 | . | .
CASSLPSSGNTIYF | TGTGCCAGCAGCTTGCCTTCCTCTGGAAACACCATATATTTT | TRBJ1-3 | TRBV5-6 | . | few